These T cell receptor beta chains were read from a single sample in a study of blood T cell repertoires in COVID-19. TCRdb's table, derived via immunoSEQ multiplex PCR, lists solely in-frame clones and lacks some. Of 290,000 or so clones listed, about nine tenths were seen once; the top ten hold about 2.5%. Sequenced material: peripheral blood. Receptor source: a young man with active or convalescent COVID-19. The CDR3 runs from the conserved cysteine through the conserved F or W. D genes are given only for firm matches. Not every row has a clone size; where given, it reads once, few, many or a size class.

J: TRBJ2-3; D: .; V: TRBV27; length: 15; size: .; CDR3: CASSLFRVGTDTQYF; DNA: TGTGCCAGCAGTTTATTCAGGGTTGGCACAGATACGCAGTATTTT
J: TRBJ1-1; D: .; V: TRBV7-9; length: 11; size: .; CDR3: CASSFLLEAFF; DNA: TGTGCCAGCAGCTTCCTACTTGAAGCTTTCTTT
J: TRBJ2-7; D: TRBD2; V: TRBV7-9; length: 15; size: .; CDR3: CASSRETSGFPEQYF; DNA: TGTGCCAGCAGCCGCGAAACTAGCGGCTTCCCCGAGCAGTACTTC
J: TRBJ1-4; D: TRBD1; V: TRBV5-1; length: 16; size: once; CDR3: CASSPGRQGAGEKLFF; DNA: TGCGCCAGCAGCCCGGGCAGACAGGGGGCGGGTGAAAAACTGTTTTTT
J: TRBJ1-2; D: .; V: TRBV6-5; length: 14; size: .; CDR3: CASSYSRQGIGYTF; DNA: TGTGCCAGCAGTTACTCGAGGCAGGGTATAGGCTACACCTTC
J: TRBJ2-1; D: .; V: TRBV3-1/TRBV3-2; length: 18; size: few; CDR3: CASSQDAASWATYNEQFF; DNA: TGTGCCAGCAGCCAAGATGCGGCTAGCTGGGCTACCTACAATGAGCAGTTCTTC
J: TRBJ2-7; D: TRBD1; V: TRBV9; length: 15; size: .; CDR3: CASSVGTGGSYEQYF; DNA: TGTGCCAGCAGCGTAGGAACAGGGGGATCCTACGAGCAGTACTTC
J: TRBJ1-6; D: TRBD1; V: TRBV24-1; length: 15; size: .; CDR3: CATGIGTGICSPLHF; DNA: TGTGCCACCGGAATCGGGACAGGGATTTGTTCACCCCTCCACTTT
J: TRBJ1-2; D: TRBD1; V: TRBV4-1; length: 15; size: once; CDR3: CASSQRTTGPRGYTF; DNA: TGCGCCAGCAGCCAACGTACGACAGGGCCTCGGGGCTACACCTTC
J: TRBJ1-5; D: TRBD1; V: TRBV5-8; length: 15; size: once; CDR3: CASSLRGQGNQPQHF; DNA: TGTGCCAGCAGCTTAAGAGGACAGGGAAATCAGCCCCAGCATTTT
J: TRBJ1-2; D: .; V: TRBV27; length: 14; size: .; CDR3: CASSQQGWDYGYTF; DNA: TGTGCCAGCAGTCAACAGGGCTGGGACTATGGCTACACCTTC
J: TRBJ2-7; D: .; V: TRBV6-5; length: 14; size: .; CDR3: CASMDGFGTYEQYF; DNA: TGTGCCAGCATGGATGGATTCGGGACCTACGAGCAGTACTTC
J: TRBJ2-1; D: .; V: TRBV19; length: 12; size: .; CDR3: CASSHPGNEQFF; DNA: TGTGCCAGTAGCCACCCGGGGAATGAGCAGTTCTTC
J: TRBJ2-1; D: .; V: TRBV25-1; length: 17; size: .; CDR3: CASSEVVTAVPEDEQFF; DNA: TGTGCCAGCAGTGAGGTGGTAACGGCAGTCCCTGAGGATGAGCAGTTCTTC
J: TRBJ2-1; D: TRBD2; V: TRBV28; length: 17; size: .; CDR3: CASLTVTSGNSYNEQFF; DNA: TGTGCCAGCCTTACCGTGACTAGCGGGAATAGCTACAATGAGCAGTTCTTC
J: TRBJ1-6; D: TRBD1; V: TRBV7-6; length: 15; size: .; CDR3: CASSLEGTGESPLHF; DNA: TGTGCCAGCAGCTTAGAGGGTACAGGGGAATCACCCCTCCACTTT
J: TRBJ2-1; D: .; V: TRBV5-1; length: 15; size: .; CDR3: CASSLAGNPSGEQFF; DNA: TGCGCCAGCAGCTTGGCTGGGAACCCGAGCGGGGAGCAGTTCTTC
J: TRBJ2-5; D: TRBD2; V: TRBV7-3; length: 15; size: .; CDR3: CASSLSGTRRETQYF; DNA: TGTGCCAGCAGCTTATCTGGGACTAGGCGGGAGACCCAGTACTTC
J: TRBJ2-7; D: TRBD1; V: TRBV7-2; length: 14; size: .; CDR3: CASSITTGGYEQYF; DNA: TGTGCCAGCAGCATAACGACAGGGGGCTACGAGCAGTACTTC
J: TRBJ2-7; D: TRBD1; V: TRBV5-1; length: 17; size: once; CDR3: CASSLPRTGGVVLKQYF; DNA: TGCGCCAGCAGCTTGCCCCGGACAGGTGGGGTCGTTTTAAAGCAGTACTTC
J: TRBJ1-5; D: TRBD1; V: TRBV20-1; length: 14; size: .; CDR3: CSASTQGVIQPQHF; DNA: TGCAGTGCTAGTACGCAGGGGGTGATTCAGCCCCAGCATTTT
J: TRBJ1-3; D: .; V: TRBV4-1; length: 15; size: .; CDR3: CASSQGPGSGNTIYF; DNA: TGCGCCAGCAGCCAAGGCCCAGGGTCTGGAAACACCATATATTTT
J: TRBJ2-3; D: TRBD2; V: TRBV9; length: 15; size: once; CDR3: CASSPVGGVWDTQYF; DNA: TGTGCCAGCAGCCCGGTGGGGGGGGTTTGGGATACGCAGTATTTT
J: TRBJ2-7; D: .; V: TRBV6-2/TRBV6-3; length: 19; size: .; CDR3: CASSDNQTAPRQDAYEQYF; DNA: TGTGCCAGCAGTGACAACCAAACGGCCCCGCGACAGGATGCCTACGAGCAGTACTTC
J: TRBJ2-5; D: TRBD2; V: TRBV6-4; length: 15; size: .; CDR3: CASSAPAGGEKTQYF; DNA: TGTGCCAGCAGTGCGCCCGCGGGGGGCGAAAAGACCCAGTACTTC
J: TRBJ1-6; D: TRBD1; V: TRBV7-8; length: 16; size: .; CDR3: CASSIQGARNNSPLHF; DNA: TGTGCCAGCAGCATACAGGGGGCTCGAAATAATTCACCCCTCCACTTT
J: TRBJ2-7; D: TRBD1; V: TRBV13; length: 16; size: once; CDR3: CASSLEARGRVGEQYF; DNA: TGTGCCAGCAGCTTAGAGGCCAGGGGGCGGGTTGGCGAGCAGTACTTC
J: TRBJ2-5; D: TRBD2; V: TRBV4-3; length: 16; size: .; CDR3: CASSQDWRGGLETQYF; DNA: TGCGCCAGCAGCCAAGATTGGCGGGGGGGCCTCGAGACCCAGTACTTC
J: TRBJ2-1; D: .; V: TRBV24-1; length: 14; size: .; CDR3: CATRSSGLYNEQFF; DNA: TGTGCCACCAGGTCCAGCGGTCTTTACAATGAGCAGTTCTTC
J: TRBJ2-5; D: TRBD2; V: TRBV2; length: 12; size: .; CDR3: CASRLAKETQYF; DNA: TGTGCCTCGAGACTAGCGAAAGAGACCCAGTACTTC
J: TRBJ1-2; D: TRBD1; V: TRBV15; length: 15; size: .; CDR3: CATSRDATGSDGYTF; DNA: TGTGCCACCAGCAGAGACGCGACAGGGTCTGACGGCTACACCTTC
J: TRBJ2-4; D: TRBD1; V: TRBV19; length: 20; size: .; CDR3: CASSIHGTETSFYAKNIQYF; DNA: TGTGCCAGTAGTATCCACGGGACAGAGACTTCTTTTTATGCCAAAAACATTCAGTACTTC
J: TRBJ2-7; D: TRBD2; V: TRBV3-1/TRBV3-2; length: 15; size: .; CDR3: CASSQLREASYEQYF; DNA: TGTGCCAGCAGCCAATTGCGGGAGGCGTCCTACGAGCAGTACTTC
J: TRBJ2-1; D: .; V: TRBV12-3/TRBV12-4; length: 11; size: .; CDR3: CASTNYNEQFF; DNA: TGTGCCAGCACCAACTACAATGAGCAGTTCTTC
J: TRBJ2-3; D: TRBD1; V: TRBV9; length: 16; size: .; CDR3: CASSVAPSFDRGEKYF; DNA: TGTGCCAGCAGCGTAGCTCCTTCTTTTGACAGGGGGGAAAAGTATTTT
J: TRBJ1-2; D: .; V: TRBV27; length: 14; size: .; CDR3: CASSPLGRNYGYTF; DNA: TGTGCCAGCAGTCCCCTGGGCCGAAACTATGGCTACACCTTC
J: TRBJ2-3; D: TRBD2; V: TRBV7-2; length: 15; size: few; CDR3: CASTRRAGGTDTQYF; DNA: TGTGCCAGCACCCGACGGGCGGGGGGCACAGATACGCAGTATTTT
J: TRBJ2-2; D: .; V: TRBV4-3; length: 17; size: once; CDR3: CASSQEGGPTVAGELFF; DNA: TGCGCCAGCAGCCAAGAAGGGGGTCCTACCGTCGCCGGGGAGCTGTTTTTT
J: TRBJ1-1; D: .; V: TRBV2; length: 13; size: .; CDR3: CASSNRENTEAFF; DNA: TGTGCCAGCAGTAACAGGGAGAACACTGAAGCTTTCTTT
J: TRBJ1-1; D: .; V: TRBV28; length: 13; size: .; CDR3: CASRLPKLSEAFF; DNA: TGTGCCAGCAGACTACCCAAGCTATCTGAAGCTTTCTTT
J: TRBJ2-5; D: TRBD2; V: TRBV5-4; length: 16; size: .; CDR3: CASSRSGGRYQETQYF; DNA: TGTGCCAGCAGCCGTAGCGGGGGCCGGTACCAAGAGACCCAGTACTTC
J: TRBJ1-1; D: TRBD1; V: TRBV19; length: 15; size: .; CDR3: CASSIGTGRGTEAFF; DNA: TGTGCCAGTAGTATAGGGACAGGGCGAGGGACTGAAGCTTTCTTT
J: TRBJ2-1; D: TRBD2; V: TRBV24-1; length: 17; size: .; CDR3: CATSDPTSGGRNNEQFF; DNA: TGTGCCACCAGTGACCCGACTAGCGGGGGGCGAAACAATGAGCAGTTCTTC
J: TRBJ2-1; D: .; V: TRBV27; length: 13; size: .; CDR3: CASSRSIYNEQFF; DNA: TGTGCCAGCAGTCGGTCAATCTACAATGAGCAGTTCTTC
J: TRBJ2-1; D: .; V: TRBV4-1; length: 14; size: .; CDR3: CASSQVGGTREQFF; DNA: TGCGCCAGCAGCCAAGTGGGAGGAACCCGTGAGCAGTTCTTC
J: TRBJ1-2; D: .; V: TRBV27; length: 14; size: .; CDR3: CASSELQGPGGYTF; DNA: TGTGCCAGCAGCGAACTACAGGGTCCAGGCGGCTACACCTTC
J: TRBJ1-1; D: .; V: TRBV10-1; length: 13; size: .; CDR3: CASSYSLNTEAFF; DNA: TGCGCCAGCAGTTACTCCCTGAACACTGAAGCTTTCTTT
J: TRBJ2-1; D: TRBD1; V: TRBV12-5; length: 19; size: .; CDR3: CASGLASRPGTGSYNEQFF; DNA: TGTGCTAGTGGTTTGGCTTCACGACCCGGGACAGGGTCCTACAATGAGCAGTTCTTC
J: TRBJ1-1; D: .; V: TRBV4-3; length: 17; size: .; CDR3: CASSQDWQGIMNTEAFF; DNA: TGCGCCAGCAGCCAAGATTGGCAGGGAATCATGAACACTGAAGCTTTCTTT